Sequencing of this TCR beta chain was carried out in a study of beta chain features in type 1 diabetes. Regarding the study as a whole: Shorter TCRB CDR3s, moderately but significantly so, marked every one of the four CD4+ subsets in Type 1 diabetes patients.

Expressed TCRB transcripts were sequenced after all isolated RNA was converted to cDNA. The data were produced by immunoSEQ multiplex PCR, yet TCRdb's version contains in-frame clones alone and is incomplete. This table holds 100,000 to 150,000 clones, roughly 10% found once. This clone was recorded a few times. Its antigen is undetermined. V dropped 3 bases and J dropped 6; count of bases not matched to a gene: 4. CDR3 length equals 15 residues. Germline V CDR1 and CDR2: ENHRY, SYGVKD. The V call is TRBV10-3, the J call TRBJ2-1, with 11 bases that match TRBD2. Sequencing was done on a sample of central memory CD4+ T cells from blood. The clonotype originates from a man aged 25 to 40 with type 1 diabetes. The CDR3 DNA reads as TGTGCCATCAGTGATAGCGGGGGGGACTTCAATGAGCAGTTCTTC. Translation: CAISDSGGDFNEQFF.